This T cell receptor (beta chain) comes out of a study of cytomegalovirus exposure and HLA in healthy donors. Use of 60 Vbeta and 13 Jbeta primers characterized the PCR. Profiled with immunoSEQ multiplex PCR; TCRdb holds only in-frame clones, not every one. The table lists 100,000 to 150,000 clones, 80% of them singletons. Germline V lookup: CDR1 SGHDT, CDR2 YYEEEE. With V trimmed by 2 bases and J by 3 bases, 16 bases remained unmatched. The CDR3 sequence is 18 residues long. The sample comprised PBMCs. The chain recombines TRBV5-6 with TRBJ2-7; 8 positions match TRBD2. The receptor was isolated from a man between 45 and 60 years old in good health and CMV-seronegative. The chain's CDR3 is CASSFPGPSREGYYEQYF. CDR3 DNA sequence: TGTGCCAGCAGCTTTCCCGGTCCTTCACGGGAGGGATACTACGAGCAGTACTTC.